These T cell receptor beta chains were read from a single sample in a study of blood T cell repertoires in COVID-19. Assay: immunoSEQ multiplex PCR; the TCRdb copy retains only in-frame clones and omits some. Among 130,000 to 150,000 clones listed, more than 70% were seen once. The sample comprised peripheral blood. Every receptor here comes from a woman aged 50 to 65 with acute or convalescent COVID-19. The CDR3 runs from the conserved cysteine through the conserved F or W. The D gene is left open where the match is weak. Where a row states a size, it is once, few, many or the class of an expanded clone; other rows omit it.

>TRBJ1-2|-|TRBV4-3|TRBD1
CASSPTSTGTNYGYTF
TGCGCCAGCAGCCCCACCTCGACAGGGACCAACTATGGCTACACCTTC
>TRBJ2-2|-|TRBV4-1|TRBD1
CASSPSGTGVTGELFF
TGCGCCAGCAGCCCGTCCGGGACAGGGGTGACCGGGGAGCTGTTTTTT
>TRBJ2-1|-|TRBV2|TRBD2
CASSEDPGLGANEQFF
TGTGCCAGCAGTGAAGACCCGGGACTAGGAGCCAATGAGCAGTTCTTC
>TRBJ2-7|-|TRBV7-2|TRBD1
CASSSAGTEIYEQYF
TGTGCCAGCAGCTCCGCCGGGACAGAAATTTACGAGCAGTACTTC
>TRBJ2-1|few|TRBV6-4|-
CASSDSSQRNEQFF
TGTGCCAGCAGTGACTCCTCCCAGAGGAATGAGCAGTTCTTC
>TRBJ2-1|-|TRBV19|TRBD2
CASTKGSGGDYNEQFF
TGTGCCAGTACCAAAGGGAGCGGGGGGGATTACAATGAGCAGTTCTTC
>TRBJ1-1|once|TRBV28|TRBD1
CASRFEGQGANAFF
TGTGCCAGCCGGTTCGAGGGACAGGGGGCGAATGCTTTCTTT
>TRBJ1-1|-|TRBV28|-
CASSRRQSSAFF
TGTGCCAGCAGTCGGAGACAGTCGTCAGCTTTCTTT
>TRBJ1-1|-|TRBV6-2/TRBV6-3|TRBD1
CASSTETGSATEAFF
TGTGCCAGCAGTACGGAGACAGGGTCGGCCACTGAAGCTTTCTTT
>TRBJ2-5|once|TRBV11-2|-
CASSLGGGQTQYF
TGTGCCAGCAGCTTAGGGGGGGGGCAGACCCAGTACTTC
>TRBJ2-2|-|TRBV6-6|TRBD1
CASSFQQGSHTGELFF
TGTGCCAGCAGTTTTCAACAGGGGTCCCACACCGGGGAGCTGTTTTTT
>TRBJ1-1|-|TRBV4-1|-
CASSQTDSYPEAFF
TGCGCCAGCAGCCAAACAGACAGCTACCCTGAAGCTTTCTTT
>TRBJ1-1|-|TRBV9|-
CASSVTGGGGTEAFF
TGTGCCAGCAGCGTAACTGGGGGCGGGGGCACTGAAGCTTTCTTT
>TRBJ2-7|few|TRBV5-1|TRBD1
CASSFPGQAGVEQYF
TGCGCCAGCAGCTTTCCGGGACAGGCGGGTGTCGAGCAGTACTTC
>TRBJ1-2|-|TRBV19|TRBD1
CASSLVPGQGFGGYTF
TGTGCCAGTAGTTTGGTACCGGGACAGGGTTTCGGAGGCTACACCTTC
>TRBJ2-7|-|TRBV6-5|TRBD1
CAIRQGSQFFYEQYF
TGTGCCATCCGACAGGGATCCCAATTTTTCTACGAGCAGTACTTC
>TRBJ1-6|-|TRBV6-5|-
CAGKSVGGYSPLHF
TGTGCCGGCAAGAGCGTTGGAGGTTACTCACCCCTCCACTTT
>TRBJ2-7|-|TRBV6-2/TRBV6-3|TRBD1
CASSYSDRGDYEQYF
TGTGCCAGCAGTTACTCGGACAGGGGGGACTACGAGCAGTACTTC
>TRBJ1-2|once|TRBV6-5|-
CASSYAAHRVYYGYTF
TGTGCCAGCAGTTACGCCGCCCACAGGGTTTACTATGGCTACACCTTC
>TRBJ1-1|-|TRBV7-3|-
CASSLNDLGEAFF
TGTGCCAGCAGCTTAAACGATCTCGGGGAAGCTTTCTTT
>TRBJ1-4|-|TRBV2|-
CASKAFQVLNEKLFF
TGTGCCAGCAAAGCCTTCCAGGTACTCAATGAAAAACTGTTTTTT
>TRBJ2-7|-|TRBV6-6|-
CASSPGATYEQYF
TGTGCCAGCAGCCCAGGGGCAACCTACGAGCAGTACTTC
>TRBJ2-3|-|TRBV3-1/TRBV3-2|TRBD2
CASSPSGGAADTQYF
TGTGCCAGCAGCCCCAGCGGGGGGGCTGCAGATACGCAGTATTTT
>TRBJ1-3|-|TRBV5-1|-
CASSGSGSQPNTIYF
TGCGCCAGCAGTGGATCCGGGTCGCAACCAAACACCATATATTTT
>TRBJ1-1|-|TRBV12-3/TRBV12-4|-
CASSSQGGTEAFF
TGTGCCAGCAGTTCGCAGGGAGGCACTGAAGCTTTCTTT
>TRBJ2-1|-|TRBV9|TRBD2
CASSGETSKAYNEQFF
TGTGCCAGCAGCGGAGAGACTAGCAAAGCCTACAATGAGCAGTTCTTC
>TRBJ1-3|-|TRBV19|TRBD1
CASNPPGQGNTIYF
TGTGCCAGTAACCCTCCGGGACAGGGAAACACCATATATTTT
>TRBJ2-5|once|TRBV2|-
CASSGQRWSETQYF
TGTGCCAGCAGTGGCCAGCGGTGGTCCGAGACCCAGTACTTC
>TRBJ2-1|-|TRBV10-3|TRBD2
CAISGTSGYNEQFF
TGTGCCATCTCCGGGACTAGCGGCTACAATGAGCAGTTCTTC
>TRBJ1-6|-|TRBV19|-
CASTLGVNSPLHF
TGTGCCAGTACTTTAGGGGTTAATTCACCCCTCCACTTT
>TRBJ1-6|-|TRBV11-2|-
CASSVSQGFGPLHF
TGTGCCAGCAGCGTATCTCAGGGGTTCGGCCCCCTCCACTTT
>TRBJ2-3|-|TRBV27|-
CASSPGLSTDTQYF
TGTGCCAGCAGTCCCGGACTGAGCACAGATACGCAGTATTTT
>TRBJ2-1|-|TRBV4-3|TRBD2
CASSHLAGGANEQFF
TGCGCCAGCAGCCACCTAGCGGGTGGGGCCAATGAGCAGTTCTTC
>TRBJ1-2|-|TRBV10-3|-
CAISESQWSNYGYTF
TGTGCCATCAGTGAGTCTCAGTGGTCTAACTATGGCTACACCTTC
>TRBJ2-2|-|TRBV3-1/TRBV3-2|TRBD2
CASSQRGGRTGELFF
TGTGCCAGCAGCCAGCGGGGGGGCCGAACCGGGGAGCTGTTTTTT
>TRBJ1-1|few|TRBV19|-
CASSISIGLRTEAFF
TGTGCCAGTAGTATTAGTATTGGGCTTCGCACTGAAGCTTTCTTT
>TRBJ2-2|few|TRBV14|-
CASSPQYTGELFF
TGTGCCAGCAGCCCACAATACACCGGGGAGCTGTTTTTT
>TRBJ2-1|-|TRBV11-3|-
CASSARDGEQFF
TGTGCCAGCAGCGCCAGGGATGGGGAGCAGTTCTTC
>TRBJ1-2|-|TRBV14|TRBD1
CASSQGTGGYGYTF
TGTGCCAGCAGCCAAGGGACAGGGGGCTATGGCTACACCTTC
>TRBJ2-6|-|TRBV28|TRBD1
CASSPSGTGDTGANVLTF
TGTGCCAGCAGCCCCTCCGGGACAGGGGACACTGGGGCCAACGTCCTGACTTTC
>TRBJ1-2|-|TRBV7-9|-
CASSFSLGGEGYGYTF
TGTGCCAGCAGCTTTAGTCTCGGCGGGGAGGGCTATGGCTACACCTTC
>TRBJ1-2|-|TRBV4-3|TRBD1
CASSQDAPRDRYGGYTF
TGCGCCAGCAGCCAAGACGCACCCCGGGACAGGTACGGCGGCTACACCTTC
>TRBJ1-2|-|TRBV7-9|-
CASSLAAGNGYTF
TGTGCCAGCAGCTTAGCCGCGGGGAATGGCTACACCTTC
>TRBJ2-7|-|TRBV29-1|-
CSVDNTDSYEQYF
TGCAGCGTTGACAACACAGACTCCTACGAGCAGTACTTC
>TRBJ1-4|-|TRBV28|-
CASSLRGSIFATNEKLFF
TGTGCCAGCAGTTTACGAGGGTCTATATTTGCAACTAATGAAAAACTGTTTTTT
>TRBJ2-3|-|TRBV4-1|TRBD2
CASSPHLLAGWSDTQYF
TGCGCCAGCAGTCCTCACCTCCTAGCGGGTTGGTCAGATACGCAGTATTTT
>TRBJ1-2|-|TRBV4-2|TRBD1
CASSQAGQGNYGYTF
TGTGCCAGCAGCCAAGCCGGACAGGGGAACTATGGCTACACCTTC
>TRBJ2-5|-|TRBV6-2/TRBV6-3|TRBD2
CASSTFPGLAGETQYF
TGTGCCAGCAGCACATTCCCGGGACTAGCGGGGGAGACCCAGTACTTC
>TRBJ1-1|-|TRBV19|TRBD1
CASSGQGGVAFF
TGTGCCAGTAGTGGACAGGGGGGGGTGGCTTTCTTT